These 30 T cell receptor beta chains originate from one sample sequenced in a study of blood T cell repertoires in COVID-19. Clones were sequenced by immunoSEQ multiplex PCR, and TCRdb holds only the in-frame ones, with some missing. Of about 180,000 clones in the sample, nearly 90% are singletons; the top ten hold approximately 2%. The sample comprised peripheral blood. Source of these receptors: a man aged 18 to 30 who had recovered from COVID-19.

The chain links TRBV28 to TRBJ1-1; no definite D call. Germline CDR1 and CDR2: MDHEN and SYDVKM. V lost 5 bases to trimming and J lost 7 bases, with 11 bases between them. The CDR3 is 12 residues long. The chain's CDR3 is CASSTPTREAFF. For the CDR3, the DNA is TGTGCCAGCAGTACTCCGACTCGTGAAGCTTTCTTT.

This rearrangement joins TRBV7-8 to TRBJ2-7, with D tentatively TRBD1 (5 bases). The germline V gene has CDR1 SGHVS and CDR2 FQNEAQ. The ends were cut back, 7 bases at V and 7 bases at J, with 23 bases in the middle. CDR3 length equals 15 residues. CDR3 DNA: TGTGCCAGCATTCCTAGGGGTTTTCAAAAAGGGGAGCAGTACTTC. It translates to CASIPRGFQKGEQYF.

The CDR3 bases are TGTGCCAGCAGCTTACGATCGGGAGGACAGGGGAAGGATTCACCCCTCCACTTT. It yields the protein CASSLRSGGQGKDSPLHF. The chain carries TRBV7-6 and TRBJ1-6, with TRBD1 identical over 9 bases. The germline V gene encodes CDR1 SGHVS and CDR2 FNYEAQ. Trimming cost V 2 bases and J 8 bases; bases outside gene matches: 13. This CDR3 is built from 18 residues.

The table lists this clone with a count of one. Different DNA sequences within this sample yield the same CDR3. V and J are TRBV19 and TRBJ2-1, with D possibly matching TRBD2 (6 bases). Per germline, CDR1 LNHDA and CDR2 SQIVND (reference sequence). The CDR3 spans 17 residues. V was pared by 5 bases and J by 10 bases, with 27 bases between. CDR3 in DNA: TGTGCCAGTAGTCACTCCGGGACTTACAATAGGGGCAGCGAGCAGTTCTTC. Its protein product is CASSHSGTYNRGSEQFF.

The rearrangement joins TRBV7-9 to TRBJ1-1, with D unresolved. Germline V gene data show CDR1 as SEHNR and CDR2 as FQNEAQ (reference sequence). The length of the CDR3 is 13 residues. The V gene lost 4 bases and the J gene lost 0 bases, with 6 bases spanning the gap. Here the CDR3 reads CASSYELNTEAFF. The CDR3 DNA is TGTGCCAGCAGCTACGAGCTGAACACTGAAGCTTTCTTT.

The chain has TRBV28 and TRBJ2-5; D perhaps matches TRBD1 (6 bases). The CDR3 extends over 14 amino acids. Germline CDR1 is MDHEN and CDR2 is SYDVKM. Trimming took off 5 bases at V and 5 bases at J, with 15 bases between the two ends. The chain's CDR3 is CASSLRTVQETQYF. The CDR3 DNA follows: TGTGCCAGCAGTCTCCGGACAGTCCAGGAGACCCAGTACTTC.

The J gene is TRBJ2-1, the V gene TRBV5-1; 7 bases match TRBD1. Germline V gene sequence: CDR1 SGHRS, CDR2 YFSETQ. This CDR3 has 16 residues. The junction had 12 bases not matched to a gene; V was cut back by 4 bases and J by 5 bases. CDR3 nucleotides: TGCGCCAGCAGCCCCAGACAGGGCAGGCACGACAATGAGCAGTTCTTC. This translates into CASSPRQGRHDNEQFF.

The genes are TRBV10-2 and TRBJ2-6, with 10 nucleotides matching TRBD2. Unmatched junction bases numbered 3, after V lost 5 bases and J lost 2 bases. CDR3 length: 16 amino acids. The germline gives CDR1 WSHSY, CDR2 SAAADI. The chain's CDR3 is CASSLLAGTGANVLTF. For the CDR3, the DNA is TGCGCCAGCAGTTTACTAGCGGGAACTGGGGCCAACGTCCTGACTTTC.

The V and J genes are TRBV15 and TRBJ1-2; 8 bases agree with TRBD1. CDR3 length: 14 residues. CDR1 and CDR2 (germline): LNHNV, YYDKDF (reference sequence). V trimming: 3 bases; J trimming: 3 bases; junction bases outside the gene matches: 3. The CDR3 sequence: CATSRDREYYGYTF. CDR3 DNA sequence: TGTGCCACCAGCAGGGACAGGGAGTACTATGGCTACACCTTC.

V is TRBV10-2 and J is TRBJ2-7; TRBD2 agrees at 14 bases. The CDR3 sequence is 18 residues long. Unmatched junction bases numbered 6, after V lost 0 bases and J lost 2 bases. Germline CDR1 is WSHSY and CDR2 is SAAADI. In DNA form, the CDR3 reads TGCGCCAGCAGTGAGTCGGGACTAGCGGGAGAGTTCGCCTACGAGCAGTACTTC. Translated: CASSESGLAGEFAYEQYF.

The rearrangement joins TRBV20-1 to TRBJ1-5; the D gene is possibly TRBD1 (5 bases). Germline V gene data show CDR1 as DFQATT and CDR2 as SNEGSKA (reference sequence). CDR3 length: 17 amino acids. Trimming cost V 3 bases and J 1 base, with 19 bases left between them. CDR3 in amino acids: CSASMGFPGGSNQPQHF. The CDR3 bases are TGCAGTGCTAGTATGGGGTTTCCTGGGGGGAGCAATCAGCCCCAGCATTTT.

This clone was recorded a few times. The chain links TRBV11-3 to TRBJ2-7; TRBD2 matches 8 bases. Trimming at V came to 3 bases and at J to 1 base, leaving 2 bases not matched to a gene. The CDR3 loop spans 14 amino acids. Germline CDR1 and CDR2: SGHNT and YENEEA. The CDR3 protein is CASSFSGDSYEQYF. The DNA for the CDR3 is TGTGCCAGCAGCTTTAGCGGGGATTCCTACGAGCAGTACTTC.

J is TRBJ2-7 and V is TRBV15, with 8 positions matching TRBD2. CDR1 is LNHNV and CDR2 is YYDKDF in the germline V gene (reference sequence). The trim removed 0 bases at V and 5 bases at J, leaving 9 bases unmatched. There are 16 residues in the CDR3. The CDR3 spells CATSRDLGGRNDEQYF. In DNA form, the CDR3 reads TGTGCCACCAGCAGAGATCTAGGCGGGAGGAACGACGAGCAGTACTTC. The full variable domain, in which reference TRBV15 and TRBJ2-7 provide the parts outside the CDR3, is DAMVIQNPRYQVTQFGKPVTLSCSQTLNHNVMYWYQQKSSQAPKLLFHYYDKDFNNEADTPDNFQSRRPNTSFCFLDIRSPGLGDTAMYLCATSRDLGGRNDEQYFGPGTRLTVT.

With regard to this clone: One end of the junction does not line up with germline, which may come from a read error. V gene TRBV6-4 combines with J gene TRBJ2-2; 7 bases agree with TRBD1. This CDR3 is built from 13 residues. The germline gives CDR1 MRHNA, CDR2 SNTAGT. DNA for the CDR3: TGTGCCAGCAGTGGACAGGGCCACCGGGGAGCTGTTTTT. Translating gives CASSGQGHRGAVF.

The V and J genes are TRBV2 and TRBJ1-2; TRBD1 matches at 9 bases. The CDR3 covers 15 residues. CDR1 and CDR2 (germline): SNHLY, FYNNEI. After removal of 4 bases from V and 7 bases from J, the junction contained 10 bases not matched to a gene. Here the CDR3 DNA reads TGTGCCAGCAGTGTCTCAGGACAGGGGTGGGGTGGCTACACCTTC. The encoded protein is CASSVSGQGWGGYTF.

As DNA, the CDR3 is TGTGCCACCAGCAGAGATCGGGGTAGCAGAAACACCATATATTTT. Protein sequence: CATSRDRGSRNTIYF. The rearrangement joins TRBV15 to TRBJ1-3; D is undetermined. The CDR3 is made up of 15 amino acids. CDR1 is LNHNV, CDR2 YYDKDF, per germline (reference sequence). V was shortened by 0 bases and J by 5 bases, with 11 bases between the two germline ends.

The chain employs TRBV6-6 and TRBJ2-1; D is undetermined. The CDR3 is made up of 15 amino acids. V was trimmed by 2 bases and J by 0 bases, leaving 8 bases between them. Germline V gene data show CDR1 as MNHNY and CDR2 as SVGAGI (reference sequence). The CDR3 loop reads CASSYEHSSYNEQFF. The CDR3 DNA reads as TGTGCCAGCAGTTACGAACATTCCTCCTACAATGAGCAGTTCTTC.

This chain links TRBV6-5 with TRBJ2-1; 9 bases agree with TRBD2. CDR1 and CDR2 (germline): MNHEY, SVGAGI. Trimming at V came to 0 bases and at J to 9 bases, leaving 6 bases not matched to a gene. The CDR3 totals 15 residues. As DNA, the CDR3 is TGTGCCAGCAGTTACTCCGCGGGAGGGGTAGGTGAGCAGTTCTTC. Amino acid sequence: CASSYSAGGVGEQFF.

This clone was found once. The CDR3 DNA is TGCGCCAGCAGCCAAGGATCAGTCACCGGGGAGCTGTTTTTT. This translates into CASSQGSVTGELFF. This chain links TRBV4-3 with TRBJ2-2; D call uncertain. V lost 1 base and J lost 4, with 7 bases in between. Germline lookup yields CDR1 LGHNA and CDR2 YSLEER. The length of the CDR3 is 14 residues.

A single count supports this clone. The chain employs TRBV5-1 and TRBJ2-3; D is perhaps TRBD2 (5 bases). CDR3 length equals 14 residues. The germline V gene encodes CDR1 SGHRS and CDR2 YFSETQ. V was shortened by 0 bases and J by 1 base, with 6 bases between the two germline ends. The CDR3 DNA follows: TGCGCCAGCAGCTTGGGGGGAGGCACAGATACGCAGTATTTT. Translating gives CASSLGGGTDTQYF.

This chain links TRBV6-5 with TRBJ1-1; 10 bases are shared with TRBD1. The CDR3 contains 15 residues. CDR1 MNHEY and CDR2 SVGAGI come from the germline V gene. The trim removed 6 bases at V and 6 bases at J, leaving 10 bases unmatched. This CDR3 is CASSDQTGGAAEAFF. The CDR3 DNA reads TGTGCCAGCAGCGACCAGACAGGGGGCGCGGCTGAAGCTTTCTTT.

The sample holds many counts of this clone. The CDR3 bases are TGTGCCAGCAGCGTAGATGCGGGGGGGGCTAGCATTCAGTACTTC. As protein: CASSVDAGGASIQYF. This sequence joins TRBV9 and TRBJ2-4, with TRBD2 matching 9 bases. Germline assignment: CDR1 SGDLS and CDR2 YYNGEE. CDR3 length: 15 amino acids. With V trimmed by 0 bases and J by 9 bases, 7 bases remained unmatched.

This clone appeared a single time. This rearrangement joins TRBV29-1 to TRBJ2-5; 14 bases agree with TRBD2. CDR1 is SQVTM, CDR2 ANQGSEA, per germline. The CDR3 sequence is 14 residues long. V lost 4 bases, J lost 7 bases, and 5 bases stayed unmatched. The DNA for the CDR3 is TGCAGCGTTGCGGGACTAGCGGGAGAGGGGACCCAGTACTTC. Translation: CSVAGLAGEGTQYF.

V is TRBV7-2 and J is TRBJ1-3; 8 bases are shared with TRBD1. CDR1 is SGHTA and CDR2 is FQGNSA in the germline V gene. This CDR3 has 16 residues. Trimming removed 5 bases from V and 2 bases from J; junction bases left unmatched: 8. The CDR3, as DNA: TGTGCCAGCAGCACAAAAGGACAGGGCGCTGGAAACACCATATATTTT. Translated, it gives CASSTKGQGAGNTIYF.

The CDR3 loop is CASSLEGAFINYGYTF. DNA for the CDR3: TGTGCCAGCAGCTTAGAGGGGGCTTTTATAAACTATGGCTACACCTTC. This sequence joins TRBV7-2 and TRBJ1-2; 7 bases line up with TRBD1. CDR3 size: 16 residues. V lost 1 base to trimming and J lost 2 bases; unmatched junction nucleotides: 7. Germline V gives CDR1 SGHTA, CDR2 FQGNSA.

The sample holds one count of this clone. V usage is TRBV4-3 and J usage is TRBJ2-7; 7 positions match TRBD1. Germline CDR1 is LGHNA and CDR2 is YSLEER. This CDR3 has 13 amino acids. V shed 4 bases and J 5 bases; nucleotides not matched to a gene: 5. In nucleotides, the CDR3 is TGCGCCAGCAGCCCCAGGGGGAAGCACGAGCAGTACTTC. Encoded protein: CASSPRGKHEQYF.

The chain recombines TRBV19 with TRBJ1-2, with 10 bases lining up with TRBD1. Trimming took 6 bases from V and 8 from J; bases not matched to a gene: 3. The length of the CDR3 is 12 residues. Germline V gives CDR1 LNHDA, CDR2 SQIVND (reference sequence). The CDR3 here is CASSDRGRGYTF. As DNA, the CDR3 is TGTGCCAGTAGCGACAGGGGGCGCGGCTACACCTTC.

The chain combines TRBV5-5 with TRBJ1-2; 12 nucleotides match TRBD1. V lost 3 bases, J lost 10 bases, and 10 bases stayed unmatched. The CDR3 is 15 residues long. Germline V gives CDR1 SGHKS, CDR2 YYEKEE (reference sequence). The CDR3 loop is CASSSTGTGGADYTF. DNA for the CDR3: TGTGCCAGCAGCTCAACCGGGACAGGGGGCGCAGACTACACCTTC. Full variable domain (outside the CDR3, taken from reference TRBV5-5 and TRBJ1-2): DAGVTQSPTHLIKTRGQQVTLRCSPISGHKSVSWYQQVLGQGPQFIFQYYEKEERGRGNFPDRFSARQFPNYSSELNVNALLLGDSALYLCASSSTGTGGADYTFGSGTRLTVV.

The chain uses TRBV30 and TRBJ1-6; TRBD1 is a possible D gene (5 bases). This CDR3 contains 15 residues. V was pared by 1 base and J by 9 bases, with 16 bases between. The germline CDR1 and CDR2 sequences are GTSNPN and SVGIG (reference sequence). In DNA, the CDR3 is TGTGCCTGGAGTGGTCTAAGGGGTGTCGGTTCACCCCTCCACTTT. Translating gives CAWSGLRGVGSPLHF. Combining the CDR3 with reference TRBV30 and TRBJ1-6 gives the whole variable domain SQTIHQWPATLVQPVGSPLSLECTVEGTSNPNLYWYRQAAGRGLQLLFYSVGIGQISSEVPQNLSASRPQDRQFILSSKKLLLSDSGFYLCAWSGLRGVGSPLHFGNGTRLTVT.

This clone is a singleton in its sample. The genes are TRBV4-3 and TRBJ2-1, with 7 bases aligning to TRBD2. The CDR3 contains 15 residues. Unmatched junction bases numbered 6, after V lost 4 bases and J lost 3 bases. Germline CDR1 and CDR2: LGHNA and YSLEER. The CDR3 DNA follows: TGCGCCAGCAGCCTTCGGGTAGCGGGCTACAATGAGCAGTTCTTC. Translation: CASSLRVAGYNEQFF.